The sequence of this T cell receptor (beta chain) was determined in a study of T-cell reconstitution after alpha-beta-depleted transplantation in children. Germline V gives CDR1 MNHEY, CDR2 SVGAGI. There are 11 residues in the CDR3. V was clipped by 7 bases and J by 4 bases, with 8 bases between them. This clonotype was seen a few times. TCRbeta library preparation incorporated unique molecular identifiers. In TCRdb, the PCR reads were re-called with MiXCR into one record per CDR3 protein. The repertoire includes roughly 300,000 distinct CDR3 sequences, more than 8% of them detected once, and 9.5% to 13% sits in the top ten.

The receptor was derived from a human donor who donated a stem cell graft to a child with SCID. The source was PBMCs from the stem cell graft donor, collected from the stem cell graft. The V gene is TRBV6-5, the J gene TRBJ2-7; no definite D call. The CDR3 bases are TGTGCCAGCACCTCACAGTACGAGCAGTACTTC. It translates to CASTSQYEQYF.